This T cell receptor beta chain comes out of a study of shared clonotypes between healthy human individuals. CDR3 length equals 11 residues. Germline lookup yields CDR1 SGHTA and CDR2 FQGTGA. Trimming shortened V by 4 bases and J by 3 bases, and 2 bases separated the two germline ends. Sequenced by immunoSEQ multiplex PCR; TCRdb stores in-frame clones only, minus some. The sample records a few million clones, over 90% being singletons. In regard to this clone: Other nucleotide sequences in the sample specify the same CDR3.

The investigators split CD4+ cells into a CD45RA+ naive subset and a CD45RA-negative memory subset. The clonotype originates from a young man in good health. Some clones in this sample may be carry-over from other donors' samples. The genes are TRBV7-3 and TRBJ2-3, with D unresolved. The sequencing input was naive CD4+ T cells from PBMCs. The subset denotes: CD45RA+ positively selected. CDR3 in amino acids: CASSSTDTQYF. CDR3 nucleotides: TGTGCCAGCAGCTCTACAGATACGCAGTATTTT.